This passage covers 21 T cell receptor beta chains from one sample sequenced in a study of CXCR3-negative and CXCR3-positive naive CD8 T cells. UMI-labeled TRB cDNA libraries were prepared by 5' RACE. After re-calling the 5' RACE reads, TCRdb lists one entry per CDR3 protein, DNA absent. The sample data list around 140,000 distinct CDR3 sequences. Material: naive CXCR3- CD8+ T cells from blood. The subset is: CD45RO-CCR7+CD27+CD95- naive CD8+ T cells lacking CXCR3 (TNR3-). The source of these receptors is a human donor in good health. Some clones in this sample may be carry-over from other donors' samples.

The CDR3 sequence is CASSLWGKSSYNEQFF. The V call is TRBV19, the J call TRBJ2-1. There are 16 residues in the CDR3. Germline CDR1 reads LNHDA; CDR2 reads SQIVND (reference sequence). Supplemented by reference TRBV19 and TRBJ2-1, the full variable domain reads DGGITQSPKYLFRKEGQNVTLSCEQNLNHDAMYWYRQDPGQGLRLIYYSQIVNDFQKGDIAEGYSVSREKKESFPLTVTSAQKNPTAFYLCASSLWGKSSYNEQFFGPGTRLTVL.

The V and J genes are TRBV20-1 and TRBJ1-5; TCRdb's D call, TRBD1, is unchecked because there is no DNA. CDR1 and CDR2 from the germline V gene are DFQATT and SNEGSKA (reference sequence). This CDR3 contains 15 residues. CDR3 loop: CSAQGQGGGNQPQHF.

The CDR3 here is CASSSRGDNEQFF. The rearrangement joins TRBV7-2 to TRBJ2-1; TCRdb picks TRBD1, but there is no DNA to check that call. Per germline, CDR1 SGHTA and CDR2 FQGNSA. The CDR3 consists of 13 residues.

The chain employs TRBV5-8 and TRBJ2-7; TCRdb calls TRBD1, which cannot be checked without DNA. This CDR3 comprises 15 residues. Germline V lookup: CDR1 SGHTS, CDR2 YDEGEE. The CDR3 loop reads CASEWPGRREYEQYF.

V is TRBV6-5 and J is TRBJ2-5; no DNA is available, so the TRBD1 call from TCRdb remains unchecked. Germline values: CDR1 MNHEY, CDR2 SVGAGI. The CDR3 totals 17 residues. The CDR3 loop is CASSYARDRGWVETQYF.

The gene calls are TRBV29-1 and TRBJ1-1; TCRdb names TRBD1, which stays unverified in the absence of DNA. CDR1 SQVTM and CDR2 ANQGSEA come from the germline V gene. CDR3 length equals 13 residues. The CDR3 sequence is CSVVGTLNTEAFF.

The chain is built from TRBV14 and TRBJ1-2; absent DNA, TCRdb's TRBD1 call cannot be checked. Germline assignment: CDR1 SGHDN and CDR2 FVKESK. CDR3 length: 13 residues. The CDR3 loop reads CASSQAGAWGYTF.

V is TRBV28 and J is TRBJ2-7. Per germline, CDR1 MDHEN and CDR2 SYDVKM. The CDR3 runs 12 residues. The CDR3 here is CASSLVDYEQYF.

The rearrangement uses TRBV6-5 and TRBJ1-4; there is no DNA to check the TCRdb D call of TRBD1. CDR3 length: 15 residues. Germline lookup yields CDR1 MNHEY and CDR2 SVGAGI. The chain's CDR3 is CASSYYQGPNEKLFF.

The chain has TRBV2 and TRBJ2-7; TCRdb picks TRBD1, but there is no DNA to check that call. The germline V gene has CDR1 SNHLY and CDR2 FYNNEI. The CDR3 covers 15 residues. CDR3 amino acids: CASSTDREPPYEQYF.

V is TRBV7-9 and J is TRBJ2-7. The CDR3 has 13 amino acids. Germline values: CDR1 SEHNR, CDR2 FQNEAQ (reference sequence). This CDR3 reads CASSHQANYEQYF.

CDR3 protein: CASSPPGQDPRSNSPLHF. The rearrangement joins TRBV7-3 to TRBJ1-6; the TRBD1 assignment by TCRdb is unverifiable without DNA. This CDR3 has 18 amino acids. CDR1 is SGHTA and CDR2 is FQGTGA in the germline V gene.

V gene TRBV7-9 combines with J gene TRBJ2-7; as DNA is missing, the TRBD1 call by TCRdb cannot be tested. The CDR3 extends over 12 amino acids. Germline CDR1 SEHNR, CDR2 FQNEAQ (reference sequence). This CDR3 reads CATGSGGYEQYF.

The CDR3 loop reads CSVGDREYQPQHF. The V call is TRBV29-1, the J call TRBJ1-5; TCRdb's D call, TRBD1, is unchecked because there is no DNA. CDR1 is SQVTM, CDR2 ANQGSEA, per germline. This CDR3 is built from 13 residues.

J is TRBJ1-1 and V is TRBV7-9. The germline V gene has CDR1 SEHNR and CDR2 FQNEAQ (reference sequence). The CDR3 runs 11 residues. CDR3: CASSYREEAFF.

This rearrangement joins TRBV25-1 to TRBJ1-4. Germline V gene sequence: CDR1 MGHDK, CDR2 SYGVNS. The CDR3 runs to 13 residues. This CDR3 reads CASSDYRNEKLFF.

The chain is built from TRBV9 and TRBJ2-3; the D gene TCRdb calls, TRBD2, cannot be checked with no DNA. The CDR3 consists of 15 residues. Germline CDR1 and CDR2: SGDLS and YYNGEE. The CDR3 reads CASGTKREFTDTQYF.

J is TRBJ2-1 and V is TRBV6-5; checking the TCRdb D call of TRBD1 is not possible without DNA. CDR3 length: 15 residues. Germline V gene data show CDR1 as MNHEY and CDR2 as SVGAGI. This CDR3 is CASSPTDGQFYEQFF.

This chain links TRBV3-1 with TRBJ2-1; the D call from TCRdb, TRBD1, cannot be confirmed without DNA. CDR3 length equals 18 residues. The germline V gene has CDR1 LGHDT and CDR2 YNNKEL (reference sequence). The CDR3 spells CASSQGAGTDYPYNEQFF.

The V call is TRBV5-5, the J call TRBJ2-1. From germline, CDR1 is SGHKS and CDR2 YYEKEE (reference sequence). The CDR3 runs to 11 residues. The CDR3 here is CASSFSWEQFF.

V and J are TRBV4-1 and TRBJ1-5; TCRdb proposes TRBD1, but this gene call is untestable without DNA. The CDR3 spans 14 residues. CDR1 is MGHRA and CDR2 is YSYEKL in the germline V gene. The CDR3 spells CASSQVAGAQPQHF.